The 9 T cell receptor beta chains below all came from one sample that was sequenced in a study of PD-1 blockade in classical Hodgkin lymphoma. Following autologous stem cell transplantation, relapse occurred in every patient, and exposure to brentuximab vedotin varied. Only in-frame clones appear in the TCRdb table, and some are missing; sequencing was by immunoSEQ multiplex PCR. Altogether some 100,000 clones are present, around 90% being singletons, with the ten largest covering 2.8%. The sample here was peripheral blood mononuclear cells (PBMCs), taken at baseline. Receptors were obtained from a human donor with classical Hodgkin lymphoma.

J is TRBJ2-5 and V is TRBV27; the D gene is possibly TRBD1 (5 bases). CDR1 and CDR2 (germline): MNHEY, SMNVEV (reference sequence). This CDR3 has 16 residues. V lost 5 bases to trimming and J lost 3 bases, with 19 bases between them. The CDR3 DNA reads TGTGCCAGCAGTCCCAGGACACCCCAAAGGGAAGAGACCCAGTACTTC. Protein: CASSPRTPQREETQYF.

This chain connects TRBV5-1 to TRBJ2-7; 7 positions match TRBD1. Germline values: CDR1 SGHRS, CDR2 YFSETQ. V gave up 0 bases and J gave up 2 bases; unmatched junction bases: 8. The CDR3 spans 16 residues. Here the CDR3 reads CASSLGDRITTYEQYF. As DNA, the CDR3 is TGCGCCAGCAGCTTGGGGGACAGAATTACAACCTACGAGCAGTACTTC.

The rearrangement joins TRBV19 to TRBJ2-1; TRBD2 aligns across 7 bases. Germline V lookup: CDR1 LNHDA, CDR2 SQIVND (reference sequence). The CDR3 spans 16 residues. V lost 3 bases and J lost 1; bases outside the gene matches: 6. CDR3 sequence: CASSILREWSYNEQFF. The CDR3 DNA follows: TGTGCCAGTAGTATCTTGCGGGAGTGGTCCTACAATGAGCAGTTCTTC.

V usage is TRBV10-3 and J usage is TRBJ1-2, with D perhaps TRBD1 (6 bases). The V end was cut by 3 bases, the J end by 7 bases, with 12 bases between. The CDR3 runs to 13 residues. Germline V CDR1 and CDR2: ENHRY, SYGVKD. The CDR3 DNA follows: TGTGCCATCAGTGAAGGAGGGGGTGGTGGCTACACCTTC. This codes for CAISEGGGGGYTF.

The gene calls are TRBV5-1 and TRBJ2-7, with a tentative D call TRBD1 (6 bases). V lost 0 bases, J lost 7 bases, and 8 bases lay in between. The CDR3 runs 12 residues. Germline V gives CDR1 SGHRS, CDR2 YFSETQ. The DNA of the CDR3 is TGCGCCAGCAGCTTGGTGGGGGCGGAGCAGTACTTC. Translating gives CASSLVGAEQYF.

The chain joins TRBV27 to TRBJ2-1, with a possible D match to TRBD2 (6 bases). The CDR3 consists of 14 residues. The ends were cut back, 5 bases at V and 2 bases at J, with 10 bases in the middle. From germline, CDR1 is MNHEY and CDR2 SMNVEV (reference sequence). CDR3 in amino acids: CASSLARAYNEQFF. CDR3 DNA sequence: TGTGCCAGCAGTCTAGCGCGGGCCTACAATGAGCAGTTCTTC.

The sample holds one count of this clone. This sequence joins TRBV6-6 and TRBJ2-7; D is uncertain. Trimming removed 6 bases at V and 2 bases at J, with 14 bases between. The CDR3 runs 14 residues. Germline V CDR1 and CDR2: MNHNY, SVGAGI (reference sequence). DNA for the CDR3: TGTGCCAGCAGCCCCCAGATTGTGGCCTACGAGCAGTACTTC. As protein: CASSPQIVAYEQYF.

This chain links TRBV6-5 with TRBJ2-3; 11 nucleotides agree with TRBD2. Germline lookup yields CDR1 MNHEY and CDR2 SVGAGI. The V gene end was trimmed by 3 bases and the J gene end by 6 bases; junction bases not matched to a gene: 8. CDR3 length: 16 amino acids. The DNA for the CDR3 is TGTGCCAGCAGTTATTCGGGACTAGCGGTGGGGGATACGCAGTATTTT. This sequence encodes CASSYSGLAVGDTQYF.

V is TRBV19 and J is TRBJ2-2; D tentatively reads TRBD1 or TRBD2 (6 bases each). The CDR3 loop spans 15 amino acids. Deletions cut 2 bases from V and 7 bases from J, with 14 bases between. From germline, CDR1 is LNHDA and CDR2 SQIVND (reference sequence). CDR3 loop: CASSIRQEGGGELFF. For the CDR3, the DNA is TGTGCCAGTAGTATACGACAGGAGGGGGGCGGGGAGCTGTTTTTT. Variable domain in full (rest from reference TRBV19 and TRBJ2-2): DGGITQSPKYLFRKEGQNVTLSCEQNLNHDAMYWYRQDPGQGLRLIYYSQIVNDFQKGDIAEGYSVSREKKESFPLTVTSAQKNPTAFYLCASSIRQEGGGELFFGEGSRLTVL.